A selection of T cell receptor beta chains follows, all from one sample in a study of blood T cell repertoires in COVID-19. Repertoires were generated with immunoSEQ multiplex PCR, while TCRdb's copy carries only in-frame clones and drops some. The table shows some 100,000 clones, with more than 75% occurring only once. Sequenced sample: peripheral blood. The receptors derive from a man over 45 with active or convalescent COVID-19. The CDR3 runs from the conserved cysteine through the conserved F or W. The order of the fields is V gene, D gene, clone size, J gene, CDR3 length, CDR3 protein, CDR3 DNA. The D gene is left open where the match is weak. Size is omitted from some rows. Given values are once, few, many or a class for expanded clones.

V gene: TRBV28
D gene: NA
clone size: NA
J gene: TRBJ2-7
CDR3 length: 15
CDR3 protein: CASSLGTSNSYEQYF
CDR3 DNA: TGTGCCAGCAGTTTAGGGACATCGAACTCCTACGAGCAGTACTTC

V gene: TRBV28
D gene: TRBD1
clone size: NA
J gene: TRBJ1-3
CDR3 length: 20
CDR3 protein: CASSRTFLRDRGRWGNTIYF
CDR3 DNA: TGTGCCAGCAGTCGCACTTTCCTCCGGGACAGGGGGCGCTGGGGAAACACCATATATTTT

V gene: TRBV6-5
D gene: NA
clone size: NA
J gene: TRBJ2-1
CDR3 length: 13
CDR3 protein: CASRGRGDNEQFF
CDR3 DNA: TGTGCCAGCAGGGGCAGGGGGGACAATGAGCAGTTCTTC

V gene: TRBV7-2
D gene: NA
clone size: NA
J gene: TRBJ2-1
CDR3 length: 15
CDR3 protein: CASSLDRTLYNEQFF
CDR3 DNA: TGTGCCAGCAGCCTTGACAGGACGCTCTACAATGAGCAGTTCTTC

V gene: TRBV27
D gene: NA
clone size: NA
J gene: TRBJ1-6
CDR3 length: 14
CDR3 protein: CASSLWGGNSPLHF
CDR3 DNA: TGTGCCAGCAGTTTATGGGGGGGTAATTCACCCCTCCACTTT

V gene: TRBV7-2
D gene: TRBD1
clone size: NA
J gene: TRBJ1-2
CDR3 length: 18
CDR3 protein: CASSFPWGQGTEGYGYTF
CDR3 DNA: TGTGCCAGCAGCTTCCCCTGGGGACAGGGAACTGAAGGCTATGGCTACACCTTC

V gene: TRBV7-8
D gene: TRBD2
clone size: NA
J gene: TRBJ2-3
CDR3 length: 17
CDR3 protein: CASSLAQLAGRTDTQYF
CDR3 DNA: TGTGCCAGCAGCTTAGCCCAACTAGCGGGGAGGACAGATACGCAGTATTTT

V gene: TRBV7-2
D gene: NA
clone size: NA
J gene: TRBJ1-1
CDR3 length: 12
CDR3 protein: CASSLVGGLAFF
CDR3 DNA: TGTGCCAGCAGCTTAGTGGGGGGGTTAGCTTTCTTT

V gene: TRBV9
D gene: NA
clone size: NA
J gene: TRBJ2-3
CDR3 length: 16
CDR3 protein: CASSAALAPGADTQYF
CDR3 DNA: TGTGCCAGCAGCGCCGCCCTGGCTCCGGGGGCAGATACGCAGTATTTT

V gene: TRBV12-3/TRBV12-4
D gene: NA
clone size: NA
J gene: TRBJ1-6
CDR3 length: 13
CDR3 protein: CASSRQANSPLHF
CDR3 DNA: TGTGCCAGCAGCCGACAGGCTAATTCACCCCTCCACTTT

V gene: TRBV27
D gene: TRBD2
clone size: once
J gene: TRBJ2-7
CDR3 length: 15
CDR3 protein: CASSLELAGVGEQYF
CDR3 DNA: TGTGCCAGCAGTTTAGAACTAGCGGGGGTGGGGGAGCAGTACTTC

V gene: TRBV25-1
D gene: TRBD1
clone size: NA
J gene: TRBJ2-7
CDR3 length: 14
CDR3 protein: CASTQGQGPYEQYF
CDR3 DNA: TGTGCCAGCACCCAGGGACAGGGCCCCTACGAGCAGTACTTC

V gene: TRBV19
D gene: NA
clone size: NA
J gene: TRBJ2-3
CDR3 length: 14
CDR3 protein: CASSIPGEADTQYF
CDR3 DNA: TGTGCCAGTAGTATACCGGGGGAGGCAGATACGCAGTATTTT

V gene: TRBV19
D gene: NA
clone size: NA
J gene: TRBJ2-6
CDR3 length: 15
CDR3 protein: CASRDWSSGANVLTF
CDR3 DNA: TGTGCCAGTAGGGACTGGAGCTCTGGGGCCAACGTCCTGACTTTC

V gene: TRBV10-3
D gene: NA
clone size: NA
J gene: TRBJ1-1
CDR3 length: 14
CDR3 protein: CAISDGRVVTEAFF
CDR3 DNA: TGTGCCATCAGTGATGGGAGGGTAGTCACTGAAGCTTTCTTT

V gene: TRBV3-1/TRBV3-2
D gene: TRBD2
clone size: NA
J gene: TRBJ2-5
CDR3 length: 12
CDR3 protein: CASGLAEETQYF
CDR3 DNA: TGTGCCAGTGGACTAGCGGAAGAGACCCAGTACTTC

V gene: TRBV7-9
D gene: TRBD2
clone size: NA
J gene: TRBJ2-3
CDR3 length: 14
CDR3 protein: CASSLSGGQDTQYF
CDR3 DNA: TGTGCCAGCAGCTTATCGGGGGGGCAAGATACGCAGTATTTT

V gene: TRBV15
D gene: NA
clone size: NA
J gene: TRBJ2-2
CDR3 length: 15
CDR3 protein: CATSRGNRETGELFF
CDR3 DNA: TGTGCCACCAGCAGAGGAAACAGGGAAACCGGGGAGCTGTTTTTT

V gene: TRBV7-7
D gene: NA
clone size: NA
J gene: TRBJ2-1
CDR3 length: 16
CDR3 protein: CASSFRVADSYNEQFF
CDR3 DNA: TGTGCCAGCAGCTTTAGGGTAGCGGATTCCTACAATGAGCAGTTCTTC

V gene: TRBV7-9
D gene: NA
clone size: NA
J gene: TRBJ1-5
CDR3 length: 13
CDR3 protein: CASSSGGAQPQHF
CDR3 DNA: TGTGCCAGCAGCTCGGGAGGGGCTCAGCCCCAGCATTTT

V gene: TRBV3-1/TRBV3-2
D gene: NA
clone size: NA
J gene: TRBJ1-6
CDR3 length: 14
CDR3 protein: CASTSAAHNSPLHF
CDR3 DNA: TGTGCCAGCACCTCAGCGGCTCACAATTCACCCCTCCACTTT

V gene: TRBV28
D gene: NA
clone size: NA
J gene: TRBJ1-1
CDR3 length: 14
CDR3 protein: CASQTGFMNTEAFF
CDR3 DNA: TGTGCCAGCCAGACAGGTTTCATGAACACTGAAGCTTTCTTT

V gene: TRBV19
D gene: NA
clone size: NA
J gene: TRBJ1-2
CDR3 length: 15
CDR3 protein: CASSPGTLYGYGYTF
CDR3 DNA: TGTGCCAGTAGTCCCGGGACACTCTATGGCTATGGCTACACCTTC

V gene: TRBV3-1/TRBV3-2
D gene: NA
clone size: NA
J gene: TRBJ2-7
CDR3 length: 12
CDR3 protein: CASSQGPYEQYF
CDR3 DNA: TGTGCCAGCAGCCAGGGGCCCTACGAGCAGTACTTC